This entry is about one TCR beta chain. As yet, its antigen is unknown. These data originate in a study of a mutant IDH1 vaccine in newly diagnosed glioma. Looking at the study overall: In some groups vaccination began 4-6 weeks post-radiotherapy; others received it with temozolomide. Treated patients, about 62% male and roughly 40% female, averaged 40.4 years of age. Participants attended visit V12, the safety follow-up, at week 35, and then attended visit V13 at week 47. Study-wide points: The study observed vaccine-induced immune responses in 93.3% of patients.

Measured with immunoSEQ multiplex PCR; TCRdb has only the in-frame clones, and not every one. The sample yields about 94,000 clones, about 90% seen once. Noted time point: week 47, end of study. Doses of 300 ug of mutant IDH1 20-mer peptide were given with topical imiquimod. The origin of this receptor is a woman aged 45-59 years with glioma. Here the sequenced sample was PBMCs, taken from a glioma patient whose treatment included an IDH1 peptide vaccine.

CDR3 region: CASSTLAIADNEQFF. CDR3 DNA: TGTGCCAGCTCCACCTTAGCAATAGCCGACAATGAGCAGTTCTTC. The chain couples TRBV18 to TRBJ2-1; D gene ambiguous. Per germline, CDR1 KGHSH and CDR2 LQKENI. V lost 6 bases to trimming and J lost 5 bases, with 17 bases between them. This CDR3 has 15 residues.